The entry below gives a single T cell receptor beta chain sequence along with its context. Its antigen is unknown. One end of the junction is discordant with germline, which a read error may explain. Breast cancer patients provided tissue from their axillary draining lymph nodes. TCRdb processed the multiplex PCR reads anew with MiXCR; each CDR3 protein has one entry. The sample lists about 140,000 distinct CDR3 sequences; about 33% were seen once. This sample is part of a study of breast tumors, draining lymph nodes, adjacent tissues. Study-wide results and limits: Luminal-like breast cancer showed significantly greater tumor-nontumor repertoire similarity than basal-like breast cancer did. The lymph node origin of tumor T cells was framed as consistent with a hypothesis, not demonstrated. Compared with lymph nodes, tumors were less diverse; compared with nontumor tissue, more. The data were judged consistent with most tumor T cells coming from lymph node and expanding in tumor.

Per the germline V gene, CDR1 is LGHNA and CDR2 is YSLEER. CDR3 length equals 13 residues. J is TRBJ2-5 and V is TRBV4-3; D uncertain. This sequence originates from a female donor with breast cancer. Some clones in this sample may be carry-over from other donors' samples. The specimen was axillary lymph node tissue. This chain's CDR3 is CAGSQDSNQPQYF. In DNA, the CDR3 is TGCGCCGGCAGCCAAGATAGCAATCAGCCCCAGTACTTC.